This T cell receptor beta chain was recorded in a study of vaccination and CD4 T cells after COVID-19. The time point is: late sampling 161 to 241 days after vaccination in a few convalescent patients. TCRdb redid the calling of the PCR reads with MiXCR, one entry per CDR3 protein. The sample holds some 29,000 distinct CDR3 sequences, 45% to 55% seen once. The table lists this clonotype with a few counts. The germline gives CDR1 SGHTA, CDR2 FQGTGA. Between the trimmed V and J ends, which lost 5 bases and 3 bases, there was a span of 13 bases. This CDR3 has 15 amino acids. This chain uses TRBV7-3 with TRBJ2-2; a weak D match, TRBD2 (5 bases). The receptor was derived from a human donor who had recovered from COVID-19. Here the sequenced sample was CD4+ T cells from blood, taken about 7 months after SARS-CoV-2 vaccination. This CDR3 reads CASSQRGLDTGELFF. The DNA for the CDR3 is TGTGCCAGCAGCCAGAGAGGGCTTGACACCGGGGAGCTGTTTTTT.